This passage covers 26 T cell receptor beta chains from one sample sequenced in a study of shared clonotypes between healthy human individuals. The data were produced by immunoSEQ multiplex PCR, yet TCRdb's version contains in-frame clones alone and is incomplete. The data contain 1,500,000 or so clones, roughly 97% of them singletons. The sample comprised naive CD4+ T cells sorted from blood. The subset was: CD45RA+ positively selected. The receptors were gathered from a man under 40 in good health.

The chain has TRBV4-1 and TRBJ1-2, with no clear D. V was clipped by 2 bases and J by 0 bases, with 4 bases between them. The CDR3 is 13 amino acids. Germline V CDR1 and CDR2: MGHRA, YSYEKL. The CDR3 nucleotides are TGCGCCAGCAGCCAACAGCCTAACTATGGCTACACCTTC. Its protein is CASSQQPNYGYTF.

V gene TRBV28 combines with J gene TRBJ1-2; 7 bases agree with TRBD1. Trimming cost V 5 bases and J 2 bases; bases outside gene matches: 11. Germline V CDR1 and CDR2: MDHEN, SYDVKM. The CDR3 totals 16 residues. CDR3: CASSDSPGQKNYGYTF. CDR3 nucleotides: TGTGCCAGCAGTGATTCCCCGGGACAGAAAAACTATGGCTACACCTTC.

The sample holds one count of this clone. The CDR3 DNA sequence: TGTGCCAGCAGTGCGGAGGGGACGAATACCCACAATGAGCAGTTCTTC. This encodes CASSAEGTNTHNEQFF. This chain connects TRBV2 to TRBJ2-1; weak D call: TRBD2 (6 bases). Germline V gives CDR1 SNHLY, CDR2 FYNNEI. Trimming took off 4 bases at V and 5 bases at J, with 18 bases between the two ends. This CDR3 is 16 amino acids long.

The J gene is TRBJ2-7, the V gene TRBV5-5; 10 bases map to TRBD2. J gave up 0 bases and V 0 bases, and 3 bases lay outside the gene matches. The CDR3 contains 16 residues. Germline assignment: CDR1 SGHKS and CDR2 YYEKEE (reference sequence). Here the CDR3 reads CASSLVRTSGSYEQYF. DNA of the CDR3: TGTGCCAGCAGCTTGGTTAGGACTAGCGGCTCCTACGAGCAGTACTTC.

The chain recombines TRBV5-6 with TRBJ2-5, with no clear D. Germline V CDR1 and CDR2: SGHDT, YYEEEE. This CDR3 contains 14 residues. The V end lost 0 bases, the J end lost 2 bases, and 8 bases lay between the germline ends. Written as DNA, the CDR3 is TGTGCCAGCAGCTTGGAGGCAGTACAAGAGACCCAGTACTTC. This codes for CASSLEAVQETQYF. The full variable domain, its missing parts supplied by reference TRBV5-6 and TRBJ2-5, is DAGVTQSPTHLIKTRGQQVTLRCSPKSGHDTVSWYQQALGQGPQFIFQYYEEEERQRGNFPDRFSGHQFPNYSSELNVNALLLGDSALYLCASSLEAVQETQYFGPGTRLLVL.

This rearrangement joins TRBV7-8 to TRBJ2-1; 10 bases match TRBD2. Germline-derived CDR1 and CDR2 are SGHVS and FQNEAQ. Trimming removed 4 bases from V and 0 bases from J; junction bases left unmatched: 6. The CDR3 has 17 residues. The CDR3 region is CASSSKSGRVSYNEQFF. DNA of the CDR3: TGTGCCAGCAGCTCGAAAAGCGGGAGGGTCTCCTACAATGAGCAGTTCTTC.

The sample holds one count of this clone. The rearrangement links TRBV5-4 to TRBJ2-1, with D possibly TRBD1 on 6 matching bases. Germline-derived CDR1 and CDR2 are SGHNT and YYREEE (reference sequence). The CDR3 loop spans 14 amino acids. Trimming took off 4 bases at V and 8 bases at J, with 16 bases between the two ends. CDR3 coding DNA: TGTGCCAGCAGCCAAAATACAGGGCTCGATGAGCAGTTCTTC. Translating gives CASSQNTGLDEQFF.

The V and J genes are TRBV5-6 and TRBJ1-2; no firm D call. Germline-derived CDR1 and CDR2 are SGHDT and YYEEEE. This CDR3 is built from 12 residues. Trimming removed 2 bases from V and 6 bases from J, with 8 bases in between. CDR3 nucleotides: TGTGCCAGCAGCTTCGGGGTTGATGGCTACACCTTC. It encodes CASSFGVDGYTF.

In this sample, this clone turned up once. The chain is built from TRBV6-6 and TRBJ2-4; TRBD1 is a possible D gene (6 bases). The CDR3 sequence is 14 residues long. Germline CDR1 and CDR2: MNHNY and SVGAGI (reference sequence). The V end lost 2 bases, the J end lost 6 bases, and 11 bases lay between the germline ends. Written as DNA, the CDR3 is TGTGCCAGCAGTTACGACGCAGGGGCAAACATTCAGTACTTC. It is translated as CASSYDAGANIQYF.

The chain joins TRBV4-1 to TRBJ2-1, with 12 positions matching TRBD2. This CDR3 has 15 residues. The germline gives CDR1 MGHRA, CDR2 YSYEKL. After removal of 3 bases from V and 7 bases from J, the junction contained 4 bases not matched to a gene. The CDR3 nucleotides are TGCGCCAGCAGCCAGCGAACTAGCGGGAGGAATGAGCAGTTCTTC. It yields the protein CASSQRTSGRNEQFF.

The chain combines TRBV2 with TRBJ2-7, with 7 bases identical to TRBD1. With V trimmed by 6 bases and J by 3 bases, 11 bases remained unmatched. CDR1 is SNHLY and CDR2 is FYNNEI in the germline V gene. There are 15 residues in the CDR3. The CDR3 protein is CASRETGFFNYEQYF. CDR3 nucleotides: TGTGCCAGCAGGGAGACAGGGTTTTTTAACTACGAGCAGTACTTC.

Comment on this clone: In the same sample, other DNA sequences code for this CDR3. The chain employs TRBV20-1 and TRBJ1-1; D gene ambiguous. Germline assignment: CDR1 DFQATT and CDR2 SNEGSKA (reference sequence). The CDR3 runs 11 residues. V gave up 6 bases and J gave up 2 bases, with 7 bases separating them. The CDR3 is CSAKGNTEAFF. CDR3 in DNA: TGCAGTGCAAAAGGCAACACTGAAGCTTTCTTT.

On this clone itself: Other DNA sequences in this specimen translate into the identical CDR3. In DNA, the CDR3 is TGTGCCAGCTCACCGTCAGAATACAATGAGCAGTTCTTC. It encodes CASSPSEYNEQFF. This chain connects TRBV18 to TRBJ2-1, with D unclear. Trimming removed 3 bases at V and 4 bases at J, with 7 bases between. Germline-derived CDR1 and CDR2 are KGHSH and LQKENI. This CDR3 contains 13 residues. Looking up the rest from reference TRBV18 and TRBJ2-1 gives the full variable domain: NAGVMQNPRHLVRRRGQEARLRCSPMKGHSHVYWYRQLPEEGLKFMVYLQKENIIDESGMPKERFSAEFPKEGPSILRIQQVVRGDSAAYFCASSPSEYNEQFFGPGTRLTVL.

The V call is TRBV7-9, the J call TRBJ2-7; a possible D gene is TRBD1 (6 bases). The V gene's germline CDR1 is SEHNR and CDR2 FQNEAQ (reference sequence). CDR3 size: 14 residues. V lost 6 bases to trimming and J lost 3 bases, with 15 bases between them. CDR3 in DNA: TGTGCCAGCAGTTATCCGGGACACAACTACGAGCAGTACTTC. This gives the protein CASSYPGHNYEQYF.

To note about this clone: This same CDR3 is encoded by further DNA sequences in the sample. This rearrangement joins TRBV19 to TRBJ2-7; the match to TRBD1 covers 8 bases. The CDR3 length is 14 residues. The V gene's germline CDR1 is LNHDA and CDR2 SQIVND (reference sequence). Trimming cost V 3 bases and J 2 bases; bases outside gene matches: 3. CDR3 loop: CASSIRGPTYEQYF. The CDR3 nucleotides read TGTGCCAGTAGTATCAGGGGGCCTACCTACGAGCAGTACTTC. Full variable domain (rest looked up from reference TRBV19 and TRBJ2-7): DGGITQSPKYLFRKEGQNVTLSCEQNLNHDAMYWYRQDPGQGLRLIYYSQIVNDFQKGDIAEGYSVSREKKESFPLTVTSAQKNPTAFYLCASSIRGPTYEQYFGPGTRLTVT.

The genes are TRBV5-1 and TRBJ2-3; 9 bases line up with TRBD2. Germline lookup yields CDR1 SGHRS and CDR2 YFSETQ. Trimming took 0 bases from V and 2 from J; bases not matched to a gene: 4. CDR3 length: 16 residues. CDR3 region: CASSLEASGVTDTQYF. Here the CDR3 DNA reads TGCGCCAGCAGCTTGGAGGCTAGCGGGGTCACAGATACGCAGTATTTT.

The V and J genes are TRBV27 and TRBJ2-2; perhaps TRBD2 as D (6 bases). Germline assignment: CDR1 MNHEY and CDR2 SMNVEV (reference sequence). The CDR3 covers 15 residues. V gave up 5 bases and J gave up 2 bases, with 12 bases separating them. This CDR3 is CASSDGLTNTGELFF. CDR3 coding DNA: TGTGCCAGCAGTGATGGACTAACCAACACCGGGGAGCTGTTTTTT.

V and J are TRBV10-3 and TRBJ1-1, with TRBD1 matching over 8 bases. J gave up 1 base and V 10 bases, and 8 bases lay outside the gene matches. CDR1 and CDR2 (germline): ENHRY, SYGVKD. The CDR3 loop spans 14 amino acids. CDR3 amino acids: CATKSGQGNTEAFF. The CDR3 DNA sequence: TGTGCCACCAAGTCAGGACAGGGGAACACTGAAGCTTTCTTT.

The chain links TRBV4-1 to TRBJ2-7, with D maybe TRBD2 (5 bases). Trimming shortened V by 5 bases and J by 2 bases, and 13 bases separated the two germline ends. This CDR3 is built from 14 residues. Germline CDR1 is MGHRA and CDR2 is YSYEKL. The CDR3: CASSSRLSTYEQYF. In DNA, the CDR3 is TGCGCCAGCAGCTCAAGACTATCAACCTACGAGCAGTACTTC.

The J gene is TRBJ2-7, the V gene TRBV15; 12 bases line up with TRBD2. The CDR3 has 18 amino acids. Per the germline V gene, CDR1 is LNHNV and CDR2 is YYDKDF (reference sequence). Germline trimming cut 1 base from V and 4 bases from J; bases unmatched to any gene: 11. CDR3 in DNA: TGTGCCACCAGCAGAGGTCTACTAGCGGGAGGCTCGGGTTACGAGCAGTACTTC. Amino acid sequence: CATSRGLLAGGSGYEQYF.

About this clone: This sample also contains other DNA sequences that code for the same CDR3. The chain combines TRBV7-9 with TRBJ1-3; D remains ambiguous. The CDR3 sequence is 16 residues long. The germline gives CDR1 SEHNR, CDR2 FQNEAQ (reference sequence). V was trimmed by 1 base and J by 0 bases, leaving 10 bases between them. The chain's CDR3 is CASSLDGRSSGNTIYF. The CDR3 bases are TGTGCCAGCAGCTTAGATGGCAGGAGCTCTGGAAACACCATATATTTT. The full variable domain, rest sourced from reference TRBV7-9 and TRBJ1-3, is DTGVSQNPRHKITKRGQNVTFRCDPISEHNRLYWYRQTLGQGPEFLTYFQNEAQLEKSRLLSDRFSAERPKGSFSTLEIQRTEQGDSAMYLCASSLDGRSSGNTIYFGEGSWLTVV.

The genes are TRBV5-1 and TRBJ1-1, with TRBD1 matching over 9 bases. The ends lost 5 bases at V and 2 bases at J; junction bases unmatched: 4. The CDR3 spans 14 residues. The germline V gene has CDR1 SGHRS and CDR2 YFSETQ. The CDR3 protein is CASREGQGNTEAFF. As DNA, the CDR3 is TGCGCCAGCAGAGAGGGACAGGGAAACACTGAAGCTTTCTTT. The variable domain in full, completed from reference TRBV5-1 and TRBJ1-1, reads KAGVTQTPRYLIKTRGQQVTLSCSPISGHRSVSWYQQTPGQGLQFLFEYFSETQRNKGNFPGRFSGRQFSNSRSEMNVSTLELGDSALYLCASREGQGNTEAFFGQGTRLTVV.

The J gene is TRBJ1-4, the V gene TRBV7-8; D gene uncertain. The CDR3 spans 15 residues. The germline CDR1 and CDR2 sequences are SGHVS and FQNEAQ. V shed 1 base and J shed 0 bases, with 6 bases lying between them. The CDR3 here is CASSLVTATNEKLFF. The CDR3 coding sequence is TGTGCCAGCAGCTTAGTTACAGCAACTAATGAAAAACTGTTTTTT.

This clone came up once. For the CDR3, the DNA is TGTGCCAGCAGTGAGTTGGTAGCCGCCGGGGAGCTGTTTTTT. Its protein is CASSELVAAGELFF. V gene TRBV6-4 combines with J gene TRBJ2-2; D remains ambiguous. Germline V gene lookup returns CDR1 MRHNA and CDR2 SNTAGT. The ends were cut back, 3 bases at V and 6 bases at J, with 11 bases in the middle. This CDR3 has 14 amino acids.

A note on this clone: The same CDR3 also results from other DNA sequences found in this sample. V and J are TRBV28 and TRBJ1-5; D is possibly TRBD1 (5 bases). This CDR3 is 12 amino acids long. The germline CDR1 and CDR2 sequences are MDHEN and SYDVKM. Trimming took off 2 bases at V and 7 bases at J, with 6 bases between the two ends. The CDR3 nucleotides read TGTGCCAGCAGTTTAGCAGGGCAGCCCCAGCATTTT. Its protein is CASSLAGQPQHF. Combining the CDR3 with reference TRBV28 and TRBJ1-5 gives the whole variable domain DVKVTQSSRYLVKRTGEKVFLECVQDMDHENMFWYRQDPGLGLRLIYFSYDVKMKEKGDIPEGYSVSREKKERFSLILESASTNQTSMYLCASSLAGQPQHFGDGTRLSIL.

This clone was counted once. The CDR3, as DNA: TGTGCCAGCAGCCAACCGTGGGGAGGTCAGCAAGAGACCCAGTACTTC. The encoded protein is CASSQPWGGQQETQYF. This chain joins TRBV14 and TRBJ2-5; maybe TRBD2 (6 bases). V was clipped by 2 bases and J by 2 bases, with 15 bases between them. There are 16 residues in the CDR3. Per germline, CDR1 SGHDN and CDR2 FVKESK.